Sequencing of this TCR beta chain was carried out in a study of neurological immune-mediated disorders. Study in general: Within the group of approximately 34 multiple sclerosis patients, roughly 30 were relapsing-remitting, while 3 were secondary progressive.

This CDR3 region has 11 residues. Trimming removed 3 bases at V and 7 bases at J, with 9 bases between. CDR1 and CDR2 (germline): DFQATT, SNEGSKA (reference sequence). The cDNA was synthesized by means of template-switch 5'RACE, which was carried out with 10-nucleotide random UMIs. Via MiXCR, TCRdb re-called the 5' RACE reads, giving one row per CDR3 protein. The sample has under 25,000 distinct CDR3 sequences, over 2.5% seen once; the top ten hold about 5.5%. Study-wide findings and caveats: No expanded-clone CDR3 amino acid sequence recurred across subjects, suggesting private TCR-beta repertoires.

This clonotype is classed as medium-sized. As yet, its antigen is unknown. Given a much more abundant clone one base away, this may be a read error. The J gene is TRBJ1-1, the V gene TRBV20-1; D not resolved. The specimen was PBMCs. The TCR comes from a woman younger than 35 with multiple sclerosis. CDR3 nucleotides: TGCAGTGCTAGCGCCTCCTTTGAAGCTTTCTTT. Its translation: CSASASFEAFF.